The subject of this entry is one T cell receptor (beta chain). A single count supports this clone. Its recognized antigen is unknown. Base-call qualities are not available, and no considerably larger clone is one nucleotide away. Its CDR3 holds 14 amino acids, cysteine through phenylalanine. Of the read, only the CDR3 DNA is kept; its 42 bases are in frame from base 1. V and J are trimmed by 3 bases and 5 bases, and the gene matches miss 3 bases of the junction. Based on the germline V gene, the CDR1 and CDR2 sequences are SGHRS and YFSETQ. The sample originates from a study of blood T cell repertoires in COVID-19 (dated by TCRdb to between 2020 and 2021). Looking at the study overall: The collaborator samples originated in the United States, Italy and Spain and spanned the acute and convalescent phases of COVID-19. The prospective study material was composed of cDNA or gDNA derived from T cells, B-cell-depleted T cells, or PBMCs. The dataset comprised deeply sampled blood TCRbeta repertoires from subjects exposed to, actively infected with, or recovered from COVID-19. The repertoires were made available in a free public database intended to serve as a resource for research on the immune response to SARS-CoV-2. Samples came from the ongoing ImmuneRACE study (first 160 participants) plus 1,254 subjects from 6 global collaborators. The sample metadata nearly always contained a de-identified subject ID, COVID-19 status, age in years and sex. HLA class I and class II types, where available, came from metadata supplied by the sample provider rather than from assay-based typing. Results and caveats for the whole study, not just this receptor: The amount of clinical and demographic metadata varied by source and participant and was provided uncurated.

TCRbeta CDR3 regions were amplified from genomic DNA by means of the immunoSEQ Assay, a bias-controlled multiplex PCR. Concerning the study's data processing: The number of nucleated cells in each sample was estimated by amplification of reference gene primers within the assay. Sequence reads were collapsed and filtered to measure the absolute abundance of every unique TCRbeta CDR3 rearrangement. For each sample, productive Simpson clonality was calculated by taking the square root of Simpson's diversity index across productive rearrangements. What TCRdb holds here is the immuneACCESS table cut down to in-frame rearrangements. Part of the clones is not present; checked against another copy, under half of the missing clones reflect an unresolved V gene, and the others are unexplained. That table gives V, J and clone size, and the DNA gave D and trimming. This sample comprises under 200,000 clones, more than 75% of them detected only once. Clones ranked in the top ten supply 0.45% to 0.6% of the sample.

One collaborating source in Seattle enrolled patients while the patients were actively infected and followed the patients over time throughout the course of disease. Each collaborating institution followed its own protocols to collect whole blood in K2EDTA tubes. For TCRbeta analysis, collaborators shipped samples as frozen whole blood, isolated PBMCs, or DNA extracted from either of those sample types. Sequenced material: peripheral blood. The sequence derives from a man between 60 and 75 years old with COVID-19, enrolled during active disease. The chain is assembled from TRBV5-1 and TRBJ1-4, with 8 central nucleotides matching TRBD1. In nucleotide form, the sequence is TGCGCCAGCAGCTGGACAGGGCTAAATGAAAAACTGTTTTTT. Its protein product is CASSWTGLNEKLFF.